This T cell receptor (beta chain) was captured in a study of post-analysis software for immune sequencing data. Study results and caveats: Elevated frequency relative to controls characterized four or five TRBV segments in patients, TRBV5-6, TRBV5-1 and TRBV20-1 among them. Significantly decreased normalized Chao1 diversity was recorded for multiple sclerosis patients relative to controls.

This CDR3 contains 15 residues. Germline V gene sequence: CDR1 SGHRS, CDR2 YFSETQ. Deletions cut 2 bases from V and 6 bases from J, with 17 bases between. The authors incorporated unique molecular identifiers into the TCR beta cDNA libraries. Roughly 450,000 cDNA molecules came from about 1 to 10 million T cells. TCRdb re-derived calls from the PCR reads in MiXCR, one entry per CDR3 protein. The sample has more than 500,000 distinct CDR3 sequences, roughly 34% seen once. This clonotype was counted a few times. The antigen remains unidentified. The rearrangement uses TRBV5-1 and TRBJ1-1; D perhaps matches TRBD1 (6 bases). The clonotype originates from a girl between 2 and 17 years old with multiple sclerosis. Material for sequencing was blood. The CDR3 DNA reads as TGCGCCAGCAGCTTCCGGGACAATGGTATCCCTGAAGCTTTCTTT. Translated, it gives CASSFRDNGIPEAFF.